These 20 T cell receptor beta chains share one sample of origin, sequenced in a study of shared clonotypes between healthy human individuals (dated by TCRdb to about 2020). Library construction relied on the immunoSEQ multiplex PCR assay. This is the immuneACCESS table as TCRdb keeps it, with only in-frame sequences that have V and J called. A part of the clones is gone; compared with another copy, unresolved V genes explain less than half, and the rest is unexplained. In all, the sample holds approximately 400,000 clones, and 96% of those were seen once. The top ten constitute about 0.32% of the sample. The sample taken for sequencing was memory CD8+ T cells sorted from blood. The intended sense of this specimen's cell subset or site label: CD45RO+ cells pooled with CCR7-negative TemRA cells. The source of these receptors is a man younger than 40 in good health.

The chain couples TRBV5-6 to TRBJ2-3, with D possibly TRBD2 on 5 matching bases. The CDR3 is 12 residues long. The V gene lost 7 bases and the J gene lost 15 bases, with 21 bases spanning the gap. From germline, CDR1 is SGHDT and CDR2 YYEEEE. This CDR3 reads CASRPFGEKRYF. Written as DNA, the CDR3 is TGTGCCAGCCGACCTTTCGGGGAGAAGAGATATTTT.

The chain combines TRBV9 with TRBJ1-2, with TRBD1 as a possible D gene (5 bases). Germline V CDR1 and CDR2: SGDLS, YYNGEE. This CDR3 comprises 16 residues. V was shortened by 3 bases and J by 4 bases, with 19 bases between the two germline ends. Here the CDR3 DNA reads TGTGCCAGCAGCGCGGGGGTAACTGATACTCTCTATGGCTACACCTTC. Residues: CASSAGVTDTLYGYTF.

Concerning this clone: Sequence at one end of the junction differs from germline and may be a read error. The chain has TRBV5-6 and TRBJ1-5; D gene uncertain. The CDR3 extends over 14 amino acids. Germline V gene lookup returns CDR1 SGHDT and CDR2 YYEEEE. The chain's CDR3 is CASGSGSSYQPQHF. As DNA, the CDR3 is TGTGCCAGCGGTAGCGGGAGTAGCTATCAGCCCCAGCATTTT.

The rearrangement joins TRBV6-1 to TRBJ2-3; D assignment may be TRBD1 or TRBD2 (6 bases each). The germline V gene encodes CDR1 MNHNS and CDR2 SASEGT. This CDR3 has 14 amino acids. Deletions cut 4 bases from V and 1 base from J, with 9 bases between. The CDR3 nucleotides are TGTGCCAGCAGTGTAAGGGGGGGCACAGATACGCAGTATTTT. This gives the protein CASSVRGGTDTQYF.

The CDR3 protein is CASSLGLIFSEQYF. DNA of the CDR3: TGTGCCAGCAGCTTGGGTCTAATCTTCTCCGAGCAGTACTTC. The chain couples TRBV5-6 to TRBJ2-7; no firm D call. Germline V CDR1 and CDR2: SGHDT, YYEEEE. Between the trimmed V and J ends, which lost 0 bases and 6 bases, there was a span of 13 bases. This CDR3 has 14 residues.

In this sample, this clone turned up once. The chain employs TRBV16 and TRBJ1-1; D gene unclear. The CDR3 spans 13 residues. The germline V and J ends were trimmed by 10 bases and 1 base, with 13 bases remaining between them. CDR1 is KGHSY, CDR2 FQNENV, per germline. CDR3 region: CATTPQKNTEAFF. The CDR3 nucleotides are TGTGCCACCACTCCCCAAAAGAACACTGAAGCTTTCTTT.

The CDR3 DNA reads TGTGCCAGCAGTGTTTCGGGACTAGATGAGCAGTTCTTC. This translates into CASSVSGLDEQFF. The V call is TRBV6-4, the J call TRBJ2-1; 8 bases are a match to TRBD2. V shed 4 bases and J 8 bases; nucleotides not matched to a gene: 4. The CDR3 has 13 residues. Looked up from germline, CDR1 is MRHNA and CDR2 is SNTAGT.

The CDR3 spells CASSLGLGYNEQFF. The CDR3 nucleotides are TGTGCCAGCAGCTTAGGACTAGGCTACAATGAGCAGTTCTTC. The chain carries TRBV7-3 and TRBJ2-1, with 7 bases identical to TRBD2. Trimming took 2 bases from V and 3 from J; bases not matched to a gene: 1. Germline V CDR1 and CDR2: SGHTA, FQGTGA. This CDR3 region has 14 residues.

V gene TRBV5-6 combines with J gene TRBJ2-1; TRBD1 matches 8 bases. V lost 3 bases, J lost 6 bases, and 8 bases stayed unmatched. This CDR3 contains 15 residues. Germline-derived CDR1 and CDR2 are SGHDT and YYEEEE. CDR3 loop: CASSYRGNLVNEQFF. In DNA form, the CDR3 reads TGTGCCAGCAGCTACAGGGGGAACTTGGTCAATGAGCAGTTCTTC.

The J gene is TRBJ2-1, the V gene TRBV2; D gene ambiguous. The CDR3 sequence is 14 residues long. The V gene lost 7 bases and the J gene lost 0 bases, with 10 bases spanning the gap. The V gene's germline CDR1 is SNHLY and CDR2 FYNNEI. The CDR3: CASTKEGSYNEQFF. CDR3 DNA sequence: TGTGCCAGCACCAAGGAAGGCTCCTACAATGAGCAGTTCTTC.

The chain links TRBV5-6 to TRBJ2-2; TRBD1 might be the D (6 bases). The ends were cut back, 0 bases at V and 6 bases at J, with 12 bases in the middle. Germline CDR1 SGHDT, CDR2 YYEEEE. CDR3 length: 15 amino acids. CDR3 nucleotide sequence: TGTGCCAGCAGCTTGGAGGCTACAGGGTCCGGGGAGCTGTTTTTT. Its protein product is CASSLEATGSGELFF. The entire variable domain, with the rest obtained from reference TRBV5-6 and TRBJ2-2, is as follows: DAGVTQSPTHLIKTRGQQVTLRCSPKSGHDTVSWYQQALGQGPQFIFQYYEEEERQRGNFPDRFSGHQFPNYSSELNVNALLLGDSALYLCASSLEATGSGELFFGEGSRLTVL.

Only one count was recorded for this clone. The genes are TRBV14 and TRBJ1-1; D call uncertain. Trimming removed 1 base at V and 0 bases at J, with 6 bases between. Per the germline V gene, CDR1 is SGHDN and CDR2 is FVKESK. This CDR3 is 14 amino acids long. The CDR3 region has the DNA TGTGCCAGCAGCCAAGCCTCCATGAACACTGAAGCTTTCTTT. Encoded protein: CASSQASMNTEAFF. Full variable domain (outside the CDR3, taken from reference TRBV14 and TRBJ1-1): EAGVTQFPSHSVIEKGQTVTLRCDPISGHDNLYWYRRVMGKEIKFLLHFVKESKQDESGMPNNRFLAERTGGTYSTLKVQPAELEDSGVYFCASSQASMNTEAFFGQGTRLTVV.

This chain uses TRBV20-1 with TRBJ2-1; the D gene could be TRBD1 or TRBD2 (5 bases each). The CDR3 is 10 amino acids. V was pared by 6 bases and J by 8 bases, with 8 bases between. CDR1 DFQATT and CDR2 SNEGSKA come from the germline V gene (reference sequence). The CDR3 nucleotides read TGCAGTGCACAGGACTATGAGCAGTTCTTC. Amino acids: CSAQDYEQFF.

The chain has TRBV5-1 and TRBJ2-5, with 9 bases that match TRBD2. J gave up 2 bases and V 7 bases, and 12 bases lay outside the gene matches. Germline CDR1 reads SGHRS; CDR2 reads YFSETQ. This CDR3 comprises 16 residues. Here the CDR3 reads CASARSGGRVQETQYF. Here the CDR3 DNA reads TGCGCCAGCGCACGGTCGGGCGGGAGGGTACAAGAGACCCAGTACTTC.

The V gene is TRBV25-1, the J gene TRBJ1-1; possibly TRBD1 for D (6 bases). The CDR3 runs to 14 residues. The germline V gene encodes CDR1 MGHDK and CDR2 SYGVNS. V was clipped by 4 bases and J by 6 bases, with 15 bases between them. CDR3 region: CASSGLGGPAEAFF. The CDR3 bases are TGTGCCAGCAGTGGGTTGGGGGGCCCGGCTGAAGCTTTCTTT.

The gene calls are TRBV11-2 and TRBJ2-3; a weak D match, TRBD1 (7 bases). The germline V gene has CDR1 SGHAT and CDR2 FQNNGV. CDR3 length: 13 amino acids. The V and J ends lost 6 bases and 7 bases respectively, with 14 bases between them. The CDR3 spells CASRPGGLNTQYF. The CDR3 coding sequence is TGTGCCAGCAGGCCAGGGGGGTTAAATACGCAGTATTTT.

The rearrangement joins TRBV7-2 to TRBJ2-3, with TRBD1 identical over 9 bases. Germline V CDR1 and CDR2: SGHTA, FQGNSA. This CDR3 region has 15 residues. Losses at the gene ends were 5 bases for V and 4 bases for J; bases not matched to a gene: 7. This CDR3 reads CASSARDRVADTQYF. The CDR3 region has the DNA TGTGCCAGCAGCGCCCGGGACAGGGTGGCAGATACGCAGTATTTT.

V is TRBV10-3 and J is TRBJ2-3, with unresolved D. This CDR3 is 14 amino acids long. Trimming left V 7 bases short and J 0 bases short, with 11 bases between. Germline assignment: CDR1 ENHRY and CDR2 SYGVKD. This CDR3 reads CAITPDTSTDTQYF. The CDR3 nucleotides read TGTGCCATCACTCCGGATACTAGCACAGATACGCAGTATTTT.

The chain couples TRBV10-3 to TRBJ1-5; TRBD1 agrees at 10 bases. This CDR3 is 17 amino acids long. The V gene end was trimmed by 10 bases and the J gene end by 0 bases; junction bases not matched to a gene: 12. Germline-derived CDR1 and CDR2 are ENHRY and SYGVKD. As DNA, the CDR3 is TGTGCCAGTTCCGGGACAGGGGATACTTATAGCAATCAGCCCCAGCATTTT. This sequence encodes CASSGTGDTYSNQPQHF.

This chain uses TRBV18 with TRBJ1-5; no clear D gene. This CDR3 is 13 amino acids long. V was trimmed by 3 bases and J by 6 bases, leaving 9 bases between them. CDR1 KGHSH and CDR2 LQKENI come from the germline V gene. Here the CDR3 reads CASSPSLVQPQHF. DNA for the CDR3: TGTGCCAGCTCACCCTCTTTAGTTCAGCCCCAGCATTTT.